Below are 23 T cell receptor beta chains sequenced from a single sample in a study of blood T cell repertoires in COVID-19. The table came from immunoSEQ multiplex PCR; TCRdb's copy has only in-frame clones and leaves some out. The repertoire holds 200,000 to 250,000 clones, with more than 75% as singletons. Sequenced input: peripheral blood. These receptor sequences come from a human donor in a cohort sampled during active COVID-19.

The V gene is TRBV4-2, the J gene TRBJ2-2, with TRBD2 matching 14 bases. V was pared by 0 bases and J by 7 bases, with 7 bases of the junction left unmatched. Germline V gene lookup returns CDR1 LGHNA and CDR2 YNFKEQ. This CDR3 spans 18 amino acids. DNA of the CDR3: TGTGCCAGCAGCCAAGAAGGGGGACTAGCGGGAGTTCGCGGGGAGCTGTTTTTT. It is translated as CASSQEGGLAGVRGELFF.

The genes are TRBV28 and TRBJ1-1; 11 bases match TRBD1. CDR3 length equals 17 residues. Germline V gene data show CDR1 as MDHEN and CDR2 as SYDVKM. Trimming cost V 5 bases and J 4 bases; bases outside gene matches: 12. The CDR3 nucleotides are TGTGCCAGCAGTCCGCCGGGACAGGGGGTTACTTCCACTGAAGCTTTCTTT. Protein sequence: CASSPPGQGVTSTEAFF. The full variable domain, its missing parts supplied by reference TRBV28 and TRBJ1-1, is DVKVTQSSRYLVKRTGEKVFLECVQDMDHENMFWYRQDPGLGLRLIYFSYDVKMKEKGDIPEGYSVSREKKERFSLILESASTNQTSMYLCASSPPGQGVTSTEAFFGQGTRLTVV.

This clone occurred a few times. The gene calls are TRBV19 and TRBJ2-7, with D possibly being TRBD1 (5 bases). The V and J ends lost 4 bases and 3 bases respectively, with 13 bases between them. The CDR3 spans 14 residues. Germline V gene sequence: CDR1 LNHDA, CDR2 SQIVND (reference sequence). CDR3 protein: CASSTGFSFYEQYF. The CDR3 coding sequence is TGTGCCAGTAGTACAGGGTTCTCCTTCTACGAGCAGTACTTC. Full variable domain (missing parts from reference TRBV19 and TRBJ2-7): DGGITQSPKYLFRKEGQNVTLSCEQNLNHDAMYWYRQDPGQGLRLIYYSQIVNDFQKGDIAEGYSVSREKKESFPLTVTSAQKNPTAFYLCASSTGFSFYEQYFGPGTRLTVT.

This rearrangement joins TRBV11-2 to TRBJ2-5; 8 nucleotides match TRBD1. Germline-derived CDR1 and CDR2 are SGHAT and FQNNGV. The CDR3 length is 15 residues. Losses at the gene ends were 2 bases for V and 5 bases for J; bases not matched to a gene: 7. CDR3 in amino acids: CASSLWTGNRETQYF. CDR3 sequence (DNA): TGTGCCAGCAGCTTATGGACAGGGAATAGGGAGACCCAGTACTTC.

The chain carries TRBV6-5 and TRBJ2-2; 7 positions agree with TRBD1. Germline V gene lookup returns CDR1 MNHEY and CDR2 SVGAGI. The CDR3 covers 14 residues. V trimming: 8 bases; J trimming: 7 bases; junction bases outside the gene matches: 10. The CDR3 region has the DNA TGTGCCAGCCGCAGAGGGGGCTTGCACGGGGAGCTGTTTTTT. Protein: CASRRGGLHGELFF.

Note on this clone: A read error may be the cause here, since a much bigger clone is one base away. The CDR3 region is CASSSTGAGNTIYF. The CDR3 DNA sequence: TGTGCCAGCAGCTCGACAGGGGCTGGAAACACCATATATTTT. The J gene is TRBJ1-3, the V gene TRBV11-2, with 8 bases lining up with TRBD1. V was clipped by 4 bases and J by 2 bases; unmatched bases: 1. CDR1 is SGHAT, CDR2 FQNNGV, per germline. The CDR3 is made up of 14 amino acids.

The rearrangement uses TRBV7-2 and TRBJ2-2; TRBD1 aligns across 8 bases. The germline CDR1 and CDR2 sequences are SGHTA and FQGNSA. The V segment lost 5 bases and the J segment 6 bases; nucleotides outside the gene matches: 5. This CDR3 region has 14 residues. In DNA, the CDR3 is TGTGCCAGCAGCCGGTCGGGACAGGCCGGGGAGCTGTTTTTT. Encoded protein: CASSRSGQAGELFF.

The V gene is TRBV28, the J gene TRBJ1-5; a possible D gene is TRBD1 (5 bases). Deletions cut 9 bases from V and 7 bases from J, with 13 bases between. Germline values: CDR1 MDHEN, CDR2 SYDVKM. The CDR3 is made up of 12 amino acids. The CDR3 region is CASQTVNQPQHF. CDR3 coding DNA: TGTGCCAGTCAGACAGTGAACCAGCCCCAGCATTTT.

J is TRBJ2-3 and V is TRBV9, with 8 bases matching TRBD2. The germline V gene has CDR1 SGDLS and CDR2 YYNGEE. With V trimmed by 4 bases and J by 2 bases, 12 bases remained unmatched. This CDR3 is built from 17 residues. CDR3 protein: CASSPDSGGVSTDTQYF. The CDR3, as DNA: TGTGCCAGCAGCCCCGACTCGGGGGGGGTCTCCACAGATACGCAGTATTTT.

V and J are TRBV7-9 and TRBJ2-1, with TRBD2 matching 7 bases. J lost 7 bases, V lost 5 bases, and 8 bases had no gene match. Germline lookup yields CDR1 SEHNR and CDR2 FQNEAQ (reference sequence). CDR3 length: 14 amino acids. As DNA, the CDR3 is TGTGCCAGCAGCCACTCAGCGGGGAGGAATGAGCAGTTCTTC. Translation gives CASSHSAGRNEQFF.

V and J are TRBV7-2 and TRBJ1-1; D remains ambiguous. There are 11 residues in the CDR3. Trimming shortened V by 7 bases and J by 5 bases, and 8 bases separated the two germline ends. CDR1 and CDR2 (germline): SGHTA, FQGNSA. The CDR3 reads CASNGRTEAFF. The CDR3 coding sequence is TGTGCCAGCAATGGGAGGACTGAAGCTTTCTTT.

The CDR3 here is CASSRSTGRSGNTIYF. The DNA of the CDR3 is TGTGCCAGCAGCCGCTCGACAGGCCGCTCTGGAAACACCATATATTTT. The V and J genes are TRBV9 and TRBJ1-3; D might be TRBD1 (6 bases). The germline V gene has CDR1 SGDLS and CDR2 YYNGEE. The CDR3 sequence is 16 residues long. Trimming cost V 4 bases and J 0 bases, with 14 bases left between them. Together with reference TRBV9 and TRBJ1-3, the CDR3 gives the full variable domain: DSGVTQTPKHLITATGQRVTLRCSPRSGDLSVYWYQQSLDQGLQFLIQYYNGEERAKGNILERFSAQQFPDLHSELNLSSLELGDSALYFCASSRSTGRSGNTIYFGEGSWLTVV.

The chain couples TRBV7-2 to TRBJ2-2; a weak D match, TRBD1 (6 bases). With 1 base removed from V and 4 bases from J, the gap between germline ends came to 16 bases. This CDR3 is 17 amino acids long. Germline V CDR1 and CDR2: SGHTA, FQGNSA. This CDR3 is CASSLVWTVGGTGELFF. The DNA of the CDR3 is TGTGCCAGCAGCTTAGTCTGGACAGTCGGAGGCACCGGGGAGCTGTTTTTT. Variable domain in full (rest from reference TRBV7-2 and TRBJ2-2): GAGVSQSPSNKVTEKGKDVELRCDPISGHTALYWYRQSLGQGLEFLIYFQGNSAPDKSGLPSDRFSAERTGGSVSTLTIQRTQQEDSAVYLCASSLVWTVGGTGELFFGEGSRLTVL.

This chain uses TRBV4-2 with TRBJ2-1; possibly TRBD2 for D (6 bases). The germline CDR1 and CDR2 sequences are LGHNA and YNFKEQ. The CDR3 runs to 17 residues. Trimming took off 0 bases at V and 5 bases at J, with 17 bases between the two ends. CDR3 in amino acids: CASSQDILAYTHNEQFF. As DNA, the CDR3 is TGTGCCAGCAGCCAAGATATCCTAGCGTACACCCACAATGAGCAGTTCTTC.

In this sample, this clone turned up once. The J gene is TRBJ2-3, the V gene TRBV11-2; no definite D call. V was trimmed by 0 bases and J by 4 bases, leaving 8 bases between them. This CDR3 spans 14 amino acids. CDR1 and CDR2 from the germline V gene are SGHAT and FQNNGV. CDR3 region: CASSLEVAADTQYF. DNA for the CDR3: TGTGCCAGCAGCTTAGAAGTAGCAGCAGATACGCAGTATTTT.

This clone was recorded once. The chain uses TRBV5-5 and TRBJ2-1; D might be TRBD1 (5 bases). Per germline, CDR1 SGHKS and CDR2 YYEKEE (reference sequence). This CDR3 comprises 14 residues. Trimming took 4 bases from V and 7 from J, leaving 15 bases between them. The CDR3 region is CASSRTHRGNEQFF. The CDR3, as DNA: TGTGCCAGCAGCCGGACACACCGTGGGAATGAGCAGTTCTTC.

V is TRBV5-1 and J is TRBJ1-2, with 10 positions matching TRBD1. CDR3 length: 14 amino acids. Germline assignment: CDR1 SGHRS and CDR2 YFSETQ. J gave up 5 bases and V 7 bases, and 8 bases lay outside the gene matches. The CDR3 bases are TGCGCCAGCGGCCAGGGACAGGGGATATATGGCTACACCTTC. Its protein is CASGQGQGIYGYTF.

This sequence joins TRBV11-1 and TRBJ1-2; 7 bases align to TRBD1. V was pared by 5 bases and J by 4 bases, with 10 bases of the junction left unmatched. CDR1 is SGHAT, CDR2 FQDESV, per germline (reference sequence). The length of the CDR3 is 15 residues. This CDR3 is CASSLSLGQSYGYTF. CDR3 sequence (DNA): TGTGCCAGCAGCCTCAGCCTGGGACAGTCCTATGGCTACACCTTC. The whole variable domain, remainder taken from reference TRBV11-1 and TRBJ1-2, is EAEVAQSPRYKITEKSQAVAFWCDPISGHATLYWYRQILGQGPELLVQFQDESVVDDSQLPKDRFSAERLKGVDSTLKIQPAELGDSAMYLCASSLSLGQSYGYTFGSGTRLTVV.

This clone was seen only once. The chain links TRBV28 to TRBJ1-2, with D unresolved. V dropped 7 bases and J dropped 4 bases, with 19 bases sitting between them. The CDR3 totals 15 residues. Per germline, CDR1 MDHEN and CDR2 SYDVKM. CDR3 DNA: TGTGCCAGCAACCCAATCATCCTTCTCGGCTATGGCTACACCTTC. It encodes CASNPIILLGYGYTF.

This clone was counted between two and nine times. The rearrangement joins TRBV27 to TRBJ1-1, with 9 bases aligning to TRBD1. After removal of 6 bases from V and 5 bases from J, the junction contained 4 bases not matched to a gene. The CDR3 extends over 13 amino acids. The germline V gene has CDR1 MNHEY and CDR2 SMNVEV (reference sequence). Written as DNA, the CDR3 is TGTGCCAGCAGGGGACAGGGAAGAACTGAAGCTTTCTTT. Translating gives CASRGQGRTEAFF.

This CDR3 is CASSTPFASGRADTQYF. CDR3 nucleotide sequence: TGTGCCAGCAGCACCCCTTTTGCTAGCGGGAGGGCAGATACGCAGTATTTT. The V call is TRBV7-9, the J call TRBJ2-3; 12 bases line up with TRBD2. The CDR3 covers 17 residues. Germline V gives CDR1 SEHNR, CDR2 FQNEAQ (reference sequence). The V gene end was trimmed by 5 bases and the J gene end by 4 bases; junction bases not matched to a gene: 10.

This clone was seen only a few times. This rearrangement joins TRBV7-9 to TRBJ2-3; 12 bases line up with TRBD2. The CDR3 is 20 amino acids. J gave up 0 bases and V 7 bases, and 17 bases lay outside the gene matches. Germline V CDR1 and CDR2: SEHNR, FQNEAQ (reference sequence). CDR3 bases: TGTGCCAGCACCTATCTCCTGGGTACTAGCGGGGGGAGCAGCACAGATACGCAGTATTTT. Translation: CASTYLLGTSGGSSTDTQYF.

This chain links TRBV28 with TRBJ2-7; 8 nucleotides match TRBD2. The ends lost 2 bases at V and 4 bases at J; junction bases unmatched: 7. The CDR3 consists of 15 residues. CDR1 MDHEN and CDR2 SYDVKM come from the germline V gene. The CDR3 DNA sequence: TGTGCCAGCAGTTTAATGGCCGGGGGGGGGTACGAGCAGTACTTC. It specifies CASSLMAGGGYEQYF. The whole variable domain, remainder taken from reference TRBV28 and TRBJ2-7, is DVKVTQSSRYLVKRTGEKVFLECVQDMDHENMFWYRQDPGLGLRLIYFSYDVKMKEKGDIPEGYSVSREKKERFSLILESASTNQTSMYLCASSLMAGGGYEQYFGPGTRLTVT.